The 29 T cell receptor beta chains listed next were all sequenced from one sample in a study of OX40 agonist ivuxolimab in advanced cancers. Sequenced by immunoSEQ multiplex PCR; TCRdb stores in-frame clones only, minus some. The sample shows 40,000 to 45,000 clones, approximately 80% of them seen only once. The input for sequencing was CD4+ or CD8+ T cells sorted from blood, taken in a trial of the OX40 agonist ivuxolimab. The source is an adult with an advanced solid tumor such as melanoma, head and neck, liver or kidney cancer.

The V gene is TRBV9, the J gene TRBJ1-4; D is perhaps TRBD1 (5 bases). Trimming left V 3 bases short and J 8 bases short, with 11 bases between. This CDR3 is built from 13 residues. CDR1 and CDR2 (germline): SGDLS, YYNGEE. The CDR3 coding sequence is TGTGCCAGCAGCGACGGGGACGGGGAAAAACTGTTTTTT. Protein sequence: CASSDGDGEKLFF.

In this sample, this clone turned up a few times. The V gene is TRBV7-3, the J gene TRBJ1-2, with D possibly TRBD1 on 6 matching bases. Germline CDR1 and CDR2: SGHTA and FQGTGA. V lost 1 base and J 4 bases, leaving 13 bases between the germline ends. The CDR3 extends over 15 amino acids. CDR3 loop: CASSLIAGEGYGYTF. Written as DNA, the CDR3 is TGTGCCAGCAGCTTAATTGCAGGGGAGGGCTATGGCTACACCTTC.

The chain links TRBV14 to TRBJ2-3, with D possibly being TRBD2 (6 bases). The V end lost 1 base, the J end lost 4 bases, and 9 bases lay between the germline ends. This CDR3 contains 14 residues. Germline V gene lookup returns CDR1 SGHDN and CDR2 FVKESK. Written as DNA, the CDR3 is TGTGCCAGCAGCCAAGTCGGGGGTGCAGATACGCAGTATTTT. Translating gives CASSQVGGADTQYF.

This chain links TRBV5-1 with TRBJ2-6, with TRBD1 matching 7 bases. Germline lookup yields CDR1 SGHRS and CDR2 YFSETQ. This CDR3 region has 17 residues. The junction had 3 bases not matched to a gene; V was cut back by 0 bases and J by 0 bases. The CDR3 sequence: CASSLGGTDSGANVLTF. The CDR3 DNA sequence: TGCGCCAGCAGCTTGGGAGGGACAGACTCTGGGGCCAACGTCCTGACTTTC.

The V call is TRBV6-1, the J call TRBJ1-1, with D possibly being TRBD1 (5 bases). Trimming took 0 bases from V and 1 from J, leaving 9 bases between them. The CDR3 extends over 15 amino acids. Germline CDR1 and CDR2: MNHNS and SASEGT. The CDR3 sequence: CASSEAMGENTEAFF. The CDR3 bases are TGTGCCAGCAGTGAAGCGATGGGGGAGAACACTGAAGCTTTCTTT.

The chain employs TRBV27 and TRBJ1-5; D unclear. The V end was cut by 2 bases, the J end by 3 bases, with 11 bases between. This CDR3 has 15 amino acids. Per the germline V gene, CDR1 is MNHEY and CDR2 is SMNVEV (reference sequence). The CDR3 nucleotides are TGTGCCAGCAGTTTAGTCGGGGTCTCCAATCAGCCCCAGCATTTT. Amino acids: CASSLVGVSNQPQHF.

V and J are TRBV10-1 and TRBJ2-1; TRBD2 agrees at 14 bases. Unmatched junction bases numbered 22, after V lost 3 bases and J lost 3 bases. CDR3 length: 23 amino acids. Germline lookup yields CDR1 WNHNN and CDR2 SYGVQD (reference sequence). CDR3 region: CASSDTMGLAGVPTYPNYNEQFF. As DNA, the CDR3 is TGCGCCAGCAGTGACACAATGGGACTAGCGGGAGTGCCAACCTACCCCAACTACAATGAGCAGTTCTTC.

This chain connects TRBV7-9 to TRBJ2-6; no clear D gene. Germline V lookup: CDR1 SEHNR, CDR2 FQNEAQ (reference sequence). The length of the CDR3 is 17 residues. The ends were cut back, 2 bases at V and 0 bases at J, with 11 bases in the middle. CDR3 DNA sequence: TGTGCCAGCAGCTTATACGACACGGCCTCTGGGGCCAACGTCCTGACTTTC. Translating gives CASSLYDTASGANVLTF.

Notes on this clone: A single base separates this from a much larger clone, so it may be a read error. Other DNA sequences within the sample encode an identical CDR3. J is TRBJ2-7 and V is TRBV28, with D perhaps TRBD1 (6 bases). The length of the CDR3 is 13 residues. Trimming removed 2 bases at V and 2 bases at J, with 7 bases between. Germline CDR1 is MDHEN and CDR2 is SYDVKM. CDR3 amino acids: CASSLGQPYEQYF. The CDR3 DNA follows: TGTGCCAGCAGTTTAGGACAGCCCTACGAGCAGTACTTC. Based on the CDR3 plus reference TRBV28 and TRBJ2-7, the full variable domain is DVKVTQSSRYLVKRTGEKVFLECVQDMDHENMFWYRQDPGLGLRLIYFSYDVKMKEKGDIPEGYSVSREKKERFSLILESASTNQTSMYLCASSLGQPYEQYFGPGTRLTVT.

The chain has TRBV12-5 and TRBJ1-3; D perhaps matches TRBD1 (5 bases). V dropped 10 bases and J dropped 0 bases, with 10 bases sitting between them. Germline lookup yields CDR1 LGHNT and CDR2 FRNRAP. This CDR3 region has 13 residues. In DNA, the CDR3 is TGTGCTACTTCAAGGGGCTCTGGAAACACCATATATTTT. This sequence encodes CATSRGSGNTIYF.

This clone was counted between two and nine times. This rearrangement joins TRBV7-2 to TRBJ2-3, with 7 bases lining up with TRBD2. The V gene end was trimmed by 2 bases and the J gene end by 4 bases; junction bases not matched to a gene: 6. The CDR3 totals 15 residues. The V gene's germline CDR1 is SGHTA and CDR2 FQGNSA. The CDR3 sequence: CASSLWEGGADTQYF. The CDR3 DNA follows: TGTGCCAGCAGCTTATGGGAGGGAGGGGCAGATACGCAGTATTTT.

The chain uses TRBV30 and TRBJ2-7; 11 bases line up with TRBD2. The germline V gene encodes CDR1 GTSNPN and CDR2 SVGIG (reference sequence). Trimming took 2 bases from V and 2 from J; bases not matched to a gene: 5. The CDR3 consists of 15 residues. The CDR3 DNA reads as TGTGCCTGGAGTCACGGACTAGCGGGCCCCTACGAGCAGTACTTC. Translation gives CAWSHGLAGPYEQYF.

CDR3 region: CASSAWTGDEQYF. Written as DNA, the CDR3 is TGTGCCAGCAGTGCCTGGACAGGGGACGAGCAGTACTTC. The chain employs TRBV28 and TRBJ2-7; the match to TRBD1 covers 9 bases. CDR3 size: 13 residues. Germline CDR1 MDHEN, CDR2 SYDVKM. Trimming at V came to 5 bases and at J to 5 bases, leaving 4 bases not matched to a gene.

The chain recombines TRBV5-1 with TRBJ1-4; weak D call: TRBD1 (5 bases). Deletions cut 0 bases from V and 4 bases from J, with 10 bases between. This CDR3 contains 15 residues. Germline V lookup: CDR1 SGHRS, CDR2 YFSETQ. CDR3 nucleotide sequence: TGCGCCAGCAGCTTGGCGGGGCAGCTTAATGAAAAACTGTTTTTT. It codes for CASSLAGQLNEKLFF.

The V gene is TRBV30, the J gene TRBJ1-2, with a possible D match to TRBD1 (5 bases). Looked up from germline, CDR1 is GTSNPN and CDR2 is SVGIG (reference sequence). There are 14 residues in the CDR3. With 0 bases removed from V and 4 bases from J, the gap between germline ends came to 12 bases. The CDR3 spells CAWSVSGPIYGYTF. The CDR3, as DNA: TGTGCCTGGAGTGTATCAGGGCCAATCTATGGCTACACCTTC.

V and J are TRBV19 and TRBJ2-7; perhaps TRBD2 as D (5 bases). V was cut by 5 bases and J by 4 bases, with 15 bases left in between. The CDR3 contains 14 residues. Germline CDR1 reads LNHDA; CDR2 reads SQIVND (reference sequence). CDR3 DNA sequence: TGTGCCAGTAGTCCCTTCCCCGGACTGTACGAGCAGTACTTC. It translates to CASSPFPGLYEQYF. The complete variable domain, with remaining parts taken from reference TRBV19 and TRBJ2-7, reads DGGITQSPKYLFRKEGQNVTLSCEQNLNHDAMYWYRQDPGQGLRLIYYSQIVNDFQKGDIAEGYSVSREKKESFPLTVTSAQKNPTAFYLCASSPFPGLYEQYFGPGTRLTVT.

This chain links TRBV7-6 with TRBJ2-1, with 7 bases lining up with TRBD2. The length of the CDR3 is 15 residues. CDR1 and CDR2 from the germline V gene are SGHVS and FNYEAQ. The junction had 7 bases not matched to a gene; V was cut back by 3 bases and J by 5 bases. CDR3 sequence reads: CASSFFVGLNNEQFF. CDR3 in DNA: TGTGCCAGCAGCTTTTTCGTGGGACTAAACAATGAGCAGTTCTTC.

This clone was detected only a few times. J is TRBJ2-7 and V is TRBV7-9; 8 nucleotides match TRBD2. V was clipped by 5 bases and J by 4 bases; unmatched bases: 10. The CDR3 covers 15 residues. CDR1 is SEHNR, CDR2 FQNEAQ, per germline (reference sequence). The CDR3 DNA is TGTGCCAGCAGCCCGAAGTCGGGACTAGGGTACGAGCAGTACTTC. Encoded protein: CASSPKSGLGYEQYF.

The CDR3 reads CASSQGRYGYTF. The CDR3 nucleotides are TGTGCCAGCAGCCAGGGGAGGTATGGCTACACCTTC. The chain joins TRBV28 to TRBJ1-2; possible D gene TRBD1, 6 bases. V gave up 6 bases and J gave up 5 bases, with 10 bases separating them. Per germline, CDR1 MDHEN and CDR2 SYDVKM. This CDR3 contains 12 residues.

This rearrangement joins TRBV11-2 to TRBJ2-1; TRBD1 aligns across 11 bases. Germline CDR1 and CDR2: SGHAT and FQNNGV. This CDR3 spans 15 amino acids. The V and J ends lost 4 bases and 7 bases, in that order; junction bases with no gene match: 6. CDR3 sequence (DNA): TGTGCCAGCAGCTCAGGGACAGGGGGTTATAATGAGCAGTTCTTC. Encoded protein: CASSSGTGGYNEQFF.

This rearrangement joins TRBV7-2 to TRBJ2-5; the D is unclear. Germline V lookup: CDR1 SGHTA, CDR2 FQGNSA. The CDR3 sequence is 13 residues long. V shed 2 bases and J shed 4 bases, with 8 bases lying between them. CDR3 DNA: TGTGCCAGCAGCTTAAGTATGGGAGAGACCCAGTACTTC. This sequence encodes CASSLSMGETQYF.

The chain carries TRBV5-1 and TRBJ2-1; D is uncertain. Deletions cut 0 bases from V and 2 bases from J, with 9 bases between. This CDR3 has 15 amino acids. From germline, CDR1 is SGHRS and CDR2 YFSETQ. As DNA, the CDR3 is TGCGCCAGCAGCTTGGTGGCAGAAACCTACAATGAGCAGTTCTTC. Its protein product is CASSLVAETYNEQFF. The full variable domain, its missing parts supplied by reference TRBV5-1 and TRBJ2-1, is KAGVTQTPRYLIKTRGQQVTLSCSPISGHRSVSWYQQTPGQGLQFLFEYFSETQRNKGNFPGRFSGRQFSNSRSEMNVSTLELGDSALYLCASSLVAETYNEQFFGPGTRLTVL.

The sample holds a few counts of this clone. This rearrangement joins TRBV7-2 to TRBJ2-1; 9 bases align to TRBD2. There are 16 residues in the CDR3. The V gene's germline CDR1 is SGHTA and CDR2 FQGNSA. J lost 1 base, V lost 1 base, and 2 bases had no gene match. CDR3 bases: TGTGCCAGCAGCTTAGGGGCGGGAGGGTCCTACAATGAGCAGTTCTTC. Its translation: CASSLGAGGSYNEQFF.

The chain combines TRBV5-1 with TRBJ1-4, with no clear D. The germline V gene has CDR1 SGHRS and CDR2 YFSETQ. This CDR3 has 13 residues. Trimming cost V 4 bases and J 4 bases, with 8 bases left between them. The CDR3 DNA sequence: TGCGCCAGCAGCCACGGGTTTAATGAAAAACTGTTTTTT. The encoded protein is CASSHGFNEKLFF.

This clone was seen a handful of times. V and J are TRBV18 and TRBJ2-5, with 7 bases lining up with TRBD2. Germline V gene sequence: CDR1 KGHSH, CDR2 LQKENI. With 3 bases clipped from V and 7 bases from J, the junction kept 5 bases outside the gene matches. The CDR3 is made up of 13 amino acids. The DNA for the CDR3 is TGTGCCAGCTCACCGGATTTAGCGGGGACCCAGTACTTC. It yields the protein CASSPDLAGTQYF.

J is TRBJ2-3 and V is TRBV7-3; 8 positions match TRBD2. Germline V lookup: CDR1 SGHTA, CDR2 FQGTGA. This CDR3 is 16 amino acids long. V was pared by 1 base and J by 5 bases, with 8 bases of the junction left unmatched. The CDR3 DNA follows: TGTGCCAGCAGCTTAAATCCAGCGGGAGCGCAAGATACGCAGTATTTT. Translated: CASSLNPAGAQDTQYF.

The chain links TRBV6-1 to TRBJ2-5, with D possibly being TRBD1 (8 bases). Germline-derived CDR1 and CDR2 are MNHNS and SASEGT. This CDR3 spans 17 amino acids. V lost 1 base to trimming and J lost 1 base, with 16 bases between them. CDR3 amino acids: CASSEVLTGGAQETQYF. CDR3 coding DNA: TGTGCCAGCAGTGAAGTTTTAACAGGGGGGGCCCAAGAGACCCAGTACTTC.

The chain combines TRBV9 with TRBJ1-4; possible D gene TRBD1, 5 bases. Germline V lookup: CDR1 SGDLS, CDR2 YYNGEE. The germline V and J ends were trimmed by 0 bases and 4 bases, with 13 bases remaining between them. The CDR3 totals 16 residues. The CDR3 loop is CASSVATGGFNEKLFF. DNA of the CDR3: TGTGCCAGCAGCGTAGCTACGGGGGGGTTTAATGAAAAACTGTTTTTT.

The rearrangement uses TRBV5-4 and TRBJ2-7; 7 positions match TRBD1. The CDR3 length is 16 residues. V was pared by 2 bases and J by 4 bases, with 12 bases of the junction left unmatched. Germline assignment: CDR1 SGHNT and CDR2 YYREEE (reference sequence). As DNA, the CDR3 is TGTGCCAGCAGCTTAAGACAGGGCCCCGGCTTTTACGAGCAGTACTTC. This codes for CASSLRQGPGFYEQYF.